Reported below is one T cell receptor (beta chain). This clonotype occurred once. The antigen it binds to is not known. Base quality data are lacking; no much larger clone is found one base away. A read on its own is weak evidence. High-throughput TCR beta sequencing profiled peripheral blood CD8+ and CD4+ T cells from healthy donors, Susac syndrome patients and multiple sclerosis patients. Healthy donors were included as age- and sex-matched controls. Bulk CD8+ and CD4+ T cells were purified by magnetic negative isolation, while CD8+ TEMRA cells were enriched using FACS. Blood was collected in EDTA tubes and processed within 24 hours, with PBMCs isolated through density gradient centrifugation. PBMCs intended for TCR sequencing were cryopreserved in liquid nitrogen and were subsequently thawed in a 37 degrees C water bath. Purity of sorted or isolated CD4+, CD8+ and CD8+ TEMRA cells was at least 90%.

The germline V gene (reference sequence) sets CDR1 to LGHDT and CDR2 to YNNKEL. The CDR3 has 15 amino acids, counting the end cysteine and phenylalanine. Of all the DNA, just the CDR3 is kept, 45 bases in frame from base 1. Trimmed from V: 2 bases; trimmed from J: 7 bases; junction bases lacking a gene match: 6. RNA was extracted using the RNeasy kit, and about 0.5 to 1 ug of the RNA was reverse transcribed with random hexamers. TCR beta CDR3 regions were amplified with the immunoSEQ multiplex PCR assay covering 54 Vbeta and 13 Jbeta segments. PCR amplification bias was corrected using a synthetic template baseline for primer optimization and computational correction. Under the source paper's analysis protocol: Only productive sequences were kept, with reads annotated to V, D and J genes according to IMGT and analyzed in immunoSEQ Analyzer. To calculate clonality, Shannon entropy was normalized by log2 of the number of productive unique sequences and then subtracted from one. For each patient and control, public and private clones were evaluated within the 100 most prevalent clones. Clones were defined as Susac-specific when absent from the healthy and MS cohorts, from approximately 970 published viral clones and from other ImmuneACCESS disease sequences. Through fastp at Q25 and MiXCR, TCRdb rebuilt clones from the public reads, retaining in-frame beta chains. Each entry is one CDR3 protein sequence, shown with its most common DNA and genes. TCRdb, not the authors, supplied the V and J calls. The sample contains over 95,000 distinct CDR3 sequences, 80% to 95% of them found a single time. The top ten clonotypes cover 0.14% of the sample.

The data derive from a study of CD8 T cells in Susac syndrome (dated by TCRdb to the late 2010s). For the study in its entirety: Whether CD8+ T cell activation and differentiation in Susac syndrome was antigen driven was tested using repertoire sequencing. Study-wide conclusions, independent of this receptor: The TCR sequencing and HLA analysis was acknowledged to have included a relatively small number of individuals.

This sequence was found in a human donor in good health. The chain couples TRBV3-1 to TRBJ2-2; 8 bases in the junction line up with TRBD2. Sequencing was carried out using CD4+ T cells from PBMCs. The CDR3 here reads CASSQFTGGDGELFF. DNA sequence: TGTGCCAGCAGCCAATTCACGGGAGGGGACGGGGAGCTGTTTTTT.